This is a list of T cell receptor beta chains from one sample in a study of blood T cells in healthy people across ages. Each CDR3 protein is one row after TCRdb ran MiXCR on the 5' RACE reads. In the table there are 750,000 to 950,000 distinct CDR3 sequences, approximately 53% of which are singletons. The source material was blood. These receptors were collected from an elderly man in good health. Both conserved end residues are part of each CDR3. The D gene is left open where the match is weak. Expanded clones are given a class, and other clones once, few, many or no size at all.

V	size	D	J	CDR3	DNA
TRBV12-3/TRBV12-4	.	TRBD1	TRBJ2-1	CASSPRDRANNEQFF	TGTGCCAGCAGTCCCCGGGACAGGGCCAACAATGAGCAGTTCTTC
TRBV5-1	few	TRBD2	TRBJ2-7	CASRVAGDATYEQYF	TGCGCCAGCAGGGTGGCGGGAGATGCAACCTACGAGCAGTACTTC
TRBV7-3	.	TRBD1	TRBJ2-3	CASRETGSTDTQYF	TGTGCCAGCAGAGAGACAGGGAGCACAGATACGCAGTATTTT
TRBV6-6	once	.	TRBJ2-2	CASSYSGGPTGELFF	TGTGCCAGCAGTTACTCAGGAGGGCCCACCGGGGAGCTGTTTTTT
TRBV5-1	.	.	TRBJ2-5	CASRTGAGQETQYF	TGCGCCAGCAGGACGGGGGCTGGCCAAGAGACCCAGTACTTC
TRBV5-6	.	TRBD2	TRBJ2-2	CASSLYMTGGDTGELFF	TGTGCCAGCAGCTTGTATATGACGGGAGGGGACACCGGGGAGCTGTTTTTT
TRBV12-3/TRBV12-4	few	.	TRBJ2-7	CASSLSQSYEQYF	TGTGCCAGCAGTTTATCACAGAGCTACGAGCAGTACTTC
TRBV6-5	.	.	TRBJ2-7	CASSYGPLTGGIFHEQYF	TGTGCCAGCAGTTACGGACCCTTGACGGGTGGGATCTTCCACGAGCAGTACTTC
TRBV9	.	.	TRBJ2-1	CASSRDWNNEQFF	TGTGCCAGCAGCCGGGACTGGAACAATGAGCAGTTCTTC
TRBV28	.	.	TRBJ1-2	CASRRPWDSYGYTF	TGTGCCAGCAGACGCCCCTGGGATAGCTATGGCTACACCTTC
TRBV25-1	.	.	TRBJ2-1	CASSDRWGEEYNEQFF	TGTGCCAGCAGTGACCGGTGGGGGGAGGAGTACAATGAGCAGTTCTTC
TRBV9	few	.	TRBJ1-1	CASSVDGRNTEAFF	TGTGCCAGCAGCGTAGATGGGCGAAACACTGAAGCTTTCTTT
TRBV5-1	.	.	TRBJ2-7	CASSSGPEGYEQYF	TGCGCCAGCAGCTCGGGTCCTGAGGGCTACGAGCAGTACTTC
TRBV5-1	.	.	TRBJ2-5	CASSWGQGIYNEQYF	TGCGCCAGCAGCTGGGGACAAGGAATTTACAATGAGCAGTACTTC
TRBV5-5	.	TRBD1	TRBJ2-1	CASSRASGTGYNEQFF	TGTGCCAGCAGCCGCGCATCCGGGACAGGGTACAATGAGCAGTTCTTC
TRBV7-9	few	TRBD1	TRBJ2-7	CASSKRGTGKGPYEQYF	TGTGCCAGCAGCAAGAGGGGGACAGGGAAAGGTCCCTACGAGCAGTACTTC
TRBV12-3/TRBV12-4	.	TRBD1	TRBJ1-1	CASSPGQEKEAFF	TGTGCCAGCAGCCCGGGACAGGAAAAGGAGGCTTTCTTT
TRBV4-1	.	.	TRBJ1-1	CASTPVLHPMWEAFF	TGCGCCAGCACACCCGTATTACACCCGATGTGGGAAGCTTTCTTT
TRBV20-1	.	TRBD2	TRBJ2-7	CSARPGTSGRGEQYF	TGCAGTGCTAGACCGGGGACTAGCGGGAGGGGTGAGCAGTACTTC
TRBV29-1	.	.	TRBJ2-7	CGVGGLGRPYEQYF	TGCGGCGTTGGCGGACTGGGGAGGCCCTACGAGCAGTACTTC
TRBV29-1	.	TRBD1	TRBJ2-5	CSVAGDRGVETQYF	TGCAGCGTTGCGGGAGACAGGGGCGTAGAGACCCAGTACTTC
TRBV20-1	.	TRBD2	TRBJ2-3	CSAREPSGLTDTQYF	TGCAGTGCTAGAGAACCTAGCGGGTTAACAGATACGCAGTATTTT
TRBV3-1	.	.	TRBJ2-7	CASSQGRRIYEQYF	TGTGCCAGCAGCCAAGGGCGGCGGATCTACGAGCAGTACTTC
TRBV18	.	.	TRBJ2-1	CASSPVKLGNNEQFF	TGTGCCAGCTCACCAGTCAAACTCGGGAACAATGAGCAGTTCTTC
TRBV27	few	TRBD2	TRBJ2-1	CASTLGGLAGGPSYNEQFF	TGTGCCAGCACCCTAGGGGGACTAGCGGGAGGGCCTTCCTACAATGAGCAGTTCTTC
TRBV5-1	.	.	TRBJ2-4	CASRSPIRGPGNIQYF	TGCGCCAGCAGAAGTCCTATCCGGGGTCCGGGGAACATTCAGTACTTC
TRBV20-1	.	TRBD2	TRBJ2-7	CSARFSGTLETQYF	TGCAGTGCTAGATTTAGCGGGACCTTAGAGACCCAGTACTTT
TRBV21-1	few	.	TRBJ1-4	CASSRGRGPNEKLFF	TGTGCCAGCAGCCGAGGAAGGGGTCCAAATGAAAAACTGTTTTTT
TRBV29-1	.	.	TRBJ2-1	CSVASVNEQFF	TGCAGCGTTGCATCGGTAAATGAGCAGTTCTTC
TRBV20-1	few	TRBD2	TRBJ2-1	CSARAGGSGSYNEQFF	TGCAGTGCTAGAGCCGGGGGTAGCGGGTCTTACAATGAGCAGTTCTTC
TRBV2	many	TRBD2	TRBJ2-1	CASSEDIRGLAGAIYNEQFF	TGTGCCAGCAGTGAAGATATTAGGGGACTAGCGGGAGCGATCTACAATGAGCAGTTCTTC